This T cell receptor beta chain was found in a study of T cell responses to AZD1222 COVID-19 vaccine. This table comes from immunoSEQ multiplex PCR, and its TCRdb copy is limited to in-frame clones, with some not included. Of about 85,000 clones in the sample, about 86% were seen once. The V and J ends lost 4 bases and 7 bases respectively, with 16 bases between them. Germline V gene sequence: CDR1 SGDLS, CDR2 YYNGEE. The CDR3 has 14 residues. This clone occurred once. Sample: peripheral blood, taken on day 0 of AZD1222 vaccination. The sequence was collected from an adult in good health. The chain links TRBV9 to TRBJ2-3, with TRBD1 as a possible D gene (5 bases). This CDR3 is CASSTPGFANTQYF. As DNA, the CDR3 is TGTGCCAGCAGCACCCCAGGGTTTGCGAATACGCAGTATTTT.